The 29 T cell receptor beta chains below were found in one sample sequenced in a study. TCRdb fed the 5' RACE reads into MiXCR, producing one record per CDR3 protein. The data show about 53,000 distinct CDR3 sequences, almost 25% seen once. Source material: tumor-infiltrating naive CD4+ T cells sorted from the breast tumor. Subset specified: naive CD4+ T cells, CD4+CD45RA+CD25-. Every receptor here comes from a female donor with breast cancer.

The V call is TRBV3-1, the J call TRBJ2-1; D not resolved. The CDR3 runs 16 residues. Germline V gene data show CDR1 as LGHDT and CDR2 as YNNKEL (reference sequence). Trimming took off 4 bases at V and 0 bases at J, with 13 bases between the two ends. The CDR3 DNA reads as TGTGCCAGCAGCCGACCCCGGGCGGCCTCCTACAATGAGCAGTTCTTC. Protein product: CASSRPRAASYNEQFF.

This clonotype showed up just a few times. The chain links TRBV7-9 to TRBJ2-5; 7 bases are shared with TRBD2. The V gene's germline CDR1 is SEHNR and CDR2 FQNEAQ (reference sequence). V was pared by 6 bases and J by 2 bases, with 9 bases of the junction left unmatched. The CDR3 is 15 amino acids. CDR3: CASRYTGRAQETQYF. In nucleotides, the CDR3 is TGTGCCAGCAGATATACTGGGAGGGCTCAAGAGACCCAGTACTTC.

With respect to this clonotype: A much bigger clone sits one base away, suggesting this may be a read error. This sequence joins TRBV12-3 or TRBV12-4 and TRBJ2-1, with D hard to call. There are 12 residues in the CDR3. Written as DNA, the CDR3 is TGTGCCAGCAGTTTACTTAGGAGTGAGCATTTCTTC. The encoded protein is CASSLLRSEHFF.

The genes are TRBV5-6 and TRBJ2-5; 10 nucleotides align to TRBD1. J gave up 3 bases and V 3 bases, and 8 bases lay outside the gene matches. The CDR3 contains 16 residues. CDR1 and CDR2 from the germline V gene are SGHDT and YYEEEE. The DNA of the CDR3 is TGTGCCAGCAGCTCATACTTTGGACAGGGGGAAGAGACCCAGTACTTC. This encodes CASSSYFGQGEETQYF.

The V and J genes are TRBV5-1 and TRBJ2-3; D unclear. Germline-derived CDR1 and CDR2 are SGHRS and YFSETQ. This CDR3 is built from 16 residues. V lost 2 bases to trimming and J lost 0 bases, with 13 bases between them. Here the CDR3 DNA reads TGCGCCAGCAGCTTAGGTAGTACGTCTAGCACAGATACGCAGTATTTT. It codes for CASSLGSTSSTDTQYF.

The chain is built from TRBV5-1 and TRBJ2-2; 12 nucleotides align to TRBD2. The V segment lost 4 bases and the J segment 5 bases; nucleotides outside the gene matches: 3. The V gene's germline CDR1 is SGHRS and CDR2 YFSETQ. The CDR3 covers 15 residues. CDR3 DNA: TGCGCCAGCAGCCTTGGGACTAGCGGGACCGGGGAGCTGTTTTTT. This sequence encodes CASSLGTSGTGELFF.

CDR3 sequence (DNA): TGCGCCAGCAGCTTGGCCCCCCCGCCCATGAACACTGAAGCTTTCTTT. The encoded protein is CASSLAPPPMNTEAFF. This chain uses TRBV5-1 with TRBJ1-1; D remains unclear. The CDR3 runs to 16 residues. Per the germline V gene, CDR1 is SGHRS and CDR2 is YFSETQ. Between the trimmed V and J ends, which lost 0 bases and 0 bases, there was a span of 12 bases.

There are a few counts of this clonotype. This chain uses TRBV6-5 with TRBJ1-1; possible D gene TRBD1, 6 bases. V dropped 8 bases and J dropped 5 bases, with 21 bases sitting between them. This CDR3 is built from 15 residues. CDR1 is MNHEY, CDR2 SVGAGI, per germline. DNA of the CDR3: TGTGCCAGCTCCTCGACAGGAGCATCAAGGACTGAAGCTTTCTTT. Translating gives CASSSTGASRTEAFF.

V is TRBV5-1 and J is TRBJ1-6; the match to TRBD1 covers 11 bases. The germline CDR1 and CDR2 sequences are SGHRS and YFSETQ. Trimming removed 2 bases from V and 6 bases from J; junction bases left unmatched: 7. There are 17 residues in the CDR3. Here the CDR3 reads CASSFRTGGDGNSPLHF. CDR3 in DNA: TGCGCCAGCAGCTTCCGGACAGGGGGCGATGGTAATTCACCCCTCCACTTT.

This clonotype was found many times. The gene calls are TRBV12-3 or TRBV12-4 and TRBJ1-2; D remains ambiguous. Trimming shortened V by 0 bases and J by 2 bases, and 10 bases separated the two germline ends. This CDR3 has 15 residues. The CDR3 here is CASSLALVKNYGYTF. CDR3 bases: TGTGCCAGCAGTTTAGCTCTGGTAAAGAACTATGGCTACACCTTC.

With respect to this clonotype: The conserved phenylalanine or tryptophan normally closing the CDR3 is absent here, so this likely arose from a read error. The chain joins TRBV10-3 to TRBJ2-1; tentatively, D is TRBD1 (7 bases). Germline lookup yields CDR1 ENHRY and CDR2 SYGVKD. V gave up 4 bases and J gave up 6 bases, with 10 bases separating them. The CDR3 is made up of 13 amino acids. The CDR3 loop reads CAISGQGGNEQFC. In nucleotides, the CDR3 is TGTGCCATCAGTGGGCAGGGGGGCAATGAGCAGTTCTGC.

This chain uses TRBV5-1 with TRBJ2-2; D is unclear. This CDR3 comprises 18 residues. Germline lookup yields CDR1 SGHRS and CDR2 YFSETQ. V lost 3 bases and J lost 0, with 18 bases in between. The CDR3 reads CASSSAAGYLANTGELFF. Written as DNA, the CDR3 is TGCGCCAGCAGCTCCGCCGCAGGTTATCTAGCGAACACCGGGGAGCTGTTTTTT.

This clonotype has just a few counts. The chain combines TRBV5-1 with TRBJ1-2, with TRBD1 matching 8 bases. With 3 bases clipped from V and 8 bases from J, the junction kept 6 bases outside the gene matches. CDR1 SGHRS and CDR2 YFSETQ come from the germline V gene. The length of the CDR3 is 13 residues. The CDR3 protein is CASSSGQGEGYTF. CDR3 DNA sequence: TGCGCCAGCAGCTCCGGACAGGGAGAAGGCTACACCTTC. The variable domain in full, with the rest retrieved from reference TRBV5-1 and TRBJ1-2, is KAGVTQTPRYLIKTRGQQVTLSCSPISGHRSVSWYQQTPGQGLQFLFEYFSETQRNKGNFPGRFSGRQFSNSRSEMNVSTLELGDSALYLCASSSGQGEGYTFGSGTRLTVV.

The J gene is TRBJ1-2, the V gene TRBV7-8, with 8 bases aligning to TRBD1. Germline V gives CDR1 SGHVS, CDR2 FQNEAQ. The J segment lost 4 bases and the V segment lost 5 bases, leaving 6 bases of the junction unmatched. CDR3 length: 14 residues. The CDR3 DNA is TGTGCCAGCAGCCCGCGACAGGGGACCTATGGCTACACCTTC. Translated: CASSPRQGTYGYTF.

This clonotype has a handful of counts. The CDR3, as DNA: TGTGCCAGCAGTTCCCGCAGGACAGGCTCCTACGAGCAGTACTTC. Protein sequence: CASSSRRTGSYEQYF. The chain employs TRBV12-3 or TRBV12-4 and TRBJ2-7; 7 bases are shared with TRBD1. The CDR3 covers 15 residues. The V gene end was trimmed by 4 bases and the J gene end by 0 bases; junction bases not matched to a gene: 6.

CDR3 amino acids: CASSSNNGRGDEQFF. The DNA for the CDR3 is TGTGCCAGCAGCTCAAATAACGGGAGGGGTGATGAGCAGTTCTTC. The chain links TRBV7-6 to TRBJ2-1, with TRBD2 matching over 8 bases. This CDR3 has 15 amino acids. The germline V gene has CDR1 SGHVS and CDR2 FNYEAQ. The V and J ends lost 4 bases and 8 bases, in that order; junction bases with no gene match: 10.

The chain employs TRBV7-2 and TRBJ2-7; 7 nucleotides align to TRBD1. V shed 5 bases, J shed 3 bases, and the junction held 10 bases outside the gene matches. This CDR3 region has 15 residues. Per germline, CDR1 SGHTA and CDR2 FQGNSA. The CDR3 loop is CASSLTPGQNYEQYF. CDR3 DNA sequence: TGTGCCAGCAGCCTCACCCCGGGACAGAACTACGAGCAGTACTTC.

This clonotype was counted between two and nine times. J is TRBJ1-5 and V is TRBV2, with a possible D match to TRBD1 (5 bases). CDR1 is SNHLY and CDR2 is FYNNEI in the germline V gene. Trimming shortened V by 6 bases and J by 5 bases, and 11 bases separated the two germline ends. This CDR3 region has 13 residues. The CDR3 spells CASSGGWDQPQHF. The DNA of the CDR3 is TGTGCCAGCAGCGGGGGTTGGGATCAGCCCCAGCATTTT.

On this clonotype itself: Since a much larger clone is just one base distant, this may be a read error. This chain connects TRBV7-9 to TRBJ2-3, with D maybe TRBD1 (5 bases). This CDR3 comprises 17 residues. Germline CDR1 SEHNR, CDR2 FQNEAQ (reference sequence). V was shortened by 5 bases and J by 1 base, with 19 bases between the two germline ends. CDR3 in amino acids: CASSLGKGLDGTDTQYF. As DNA, the CDR3 is TGTGCCAGCAGCCTGGGTAAGGGGCTCGACGGCACAGATACGCAGTATTTT.

The CDR3 DNA is TGCGCCAGCAGCCCACGCCAGACGACAGGGGTCGGGGAGCTGTTTTTT. This sequence encodes CASSPRQTTGVGELFF. The chain has TRBV5-1 and TRBJ2-2; 8 bases agree with TRBD1. V dropped 4 bases and J dropped 7; count of bases not matched to a gene: 12. Germline CDR1 reads SGHRS; CDR2 reads YFSETQ. This CDR3 has 16 amino acids.

V gene TRBV5-5 combines with J gene TRBJ1-5, with TRBD1 as a possible D gene (6 bases). Trimming took 0 bases from V and 7 from J, leaving 17 bases between them. Looked up from germline, CDR1 is SGHKS and CDR2 is YYEKEE (reference sequence). The CDR3 consists of 16 residues. CDR3 coding DNA: TGTGCCAGCAGCTTGGGACGGGGGGCAGGTCGGCAGCCCCAGCATTTT. It codes for CASSLGRGAGRQPQHF.

This clonotype was seen just once. V and J are TRBV10-3 and TRBJ2-4; D might be TRBD2 (7 bases). The V gene lost 3 bases and the J gene lost 0 bases, with 12 bases spanning the gap. Germline V lookup: CDR1 ENHRY, CDR2 SYGVKD. The CDR3 totals 16 residues. The CDR3 bases are TGTGCCATCAGTGAAGGGGGGGGGCAAGCCAAAAACATTCAGTACTTC. This codes for CAISEGGGQAKNIQYF.

This clonotype was detected a few times. The CDR3 sequence: CASSLGGTGNEQYF. In DNA, the CDR3 is TGCGCCAGCAGCTTGGGGGGGACAGGGAACGAGCAGTACTTC. The chain is built from TRBV5-1 and TRBJ2-7, with 9 bases matching TRBD1. Germline V gives CDR1 SGHRS, CDR2 YFSETQ. The CDR3 totals 14 residues. V was pared by 0 bases and J by 5 bases, with 3 bases of the junction left unmatched.

The CDR3 coding sequence is TGCGCCAGCAGTGAATGGACAGGCAGTACGCAGTATTTT. Its translation: CASSEWTGSTQYF. The chain uses TRBV10-1 and TRBJ2-3, with TRBD1 identical over 7 bases. Germline V gene sequence: CDR1 WNHNN, CDR2 SYGVQD (reference sequence). The CDR3 runs 13 residues. The J segment lost 8 bases and the V segment lost 3 bases, leaving 5 bases of the junction unmatched.

CDR3 in DNA: TGTGCCTGCAAAGCACTCTCTTCCGGGACAGGGGGTAACGAGCAGTACTTC. Residues: CACKALSSGTGGNEQYF. The chain has TRBV28 and TRBJ2-7, with 11 bases fitting TRBD1. Germline V gene sequence: CDR1 MDHEN, CDR2 SYDVKM. The V gene end was trimmed by 11 bases and the J gene end by 5 bases; junction bases not matched to a gene: 20. This CDR3 is 17 amino acids long.

The table lists this clonotype with many counts. The rearrangement joins TRBV20-1 to TRBJ1-1; D might be TRBD1 (5 bases). Germline-derived CDR1 and CDR2 are DFQATT and SNEGSKA (reference sequence). Trimming shortened V by 5 bases and J by 1 base, and 8 bases separated the two germline ends. CDR3 length: 12 amino acids. The CDR3 protein is CSAYDRNTEAFF. In DNA, the CDR3 is TGCAGTGCTTACGACAGGAACACTGAAGCTTTCTTT.

This clonotype showed up just a few times. The chain is built from TRBV6-5 and TRBJ1-2, with 11 positions matching TRBD1. The CDR3 sequence is 16 residues long. CDR1 and CDR2 from the germline V gene are MNHEY and SVGAGI. J was trimmed by 4 bases and V by 2 bases; bases with no gene match: 6. The CDR3 loop reads CASSYIGTGGAYGYTF. The CDR3 DNA follows: TGTGCCAGCAGTTACATAGGGACAGGGGGGGCCTATGGCTACACCTTC.

This clonotype was detected many times. The chain joins TRBV24-1 to TRBJ2-1; the D gene is possibly TRBD1 (6 bases). V was cut by 4 bases and J by 8 bases, with 20 bases left in between. The CDR3 contains 16 residues. CDR1 KGHDR and CDR2 SFDVKD come from the germline V gene. The CDR3 sequence is CATSDPLEQGTHEQFF. The CDR3 nucleotides read TGTGCCACCAGTGACCCACTAGAACAGGGTACGCATGAGCAGTTCTTC.

This sequence joins TRBV7-8 and TRBJ2-2; D might be TRBD2 (5 bases). CDR3 length equals 15 residues. Per the germline V gene, CDR1 is SGHVS and CDR2 is FQNEAQ. The V end lost 3 bases, the J end lost 1 base, and 9 bases lay between the germline ends. This chain's CDR3 is CASSFKRLNTGELFF. The DNA for the CDR3 is TGTGCCAGCAGCTTCAAGCGGTTGAACACCGGGGAGCTGTTTTTT.